Listed here are 15 T cell receptor beta chains from one sample, sequenced in a study of Ad26.COV2.S vaccination and SARS-CoV-2 variants. Measured with immunoSEQ multiplex PCR; TCRdb has only the in-frame clones, and not every one. The sample shows around 340,000 clones, about 87% of them seen only once. As for treatment: 19 received Ad26.COV2.S at low or high dose, single or two shots; about 5 received placebo; per-sample allocation not given. Vaccine and placebo recipients were sampled on day 63 after the first injection. This material consisted of peripheral blood, taken in a trial of Ad26.COV2.S vaccine versus placebo. All receptors come from a person aged 18 to 59 who received the Ad26.COV2.S COVID-19 vaccine or a placebo.

The J gene is TRBJ1-5, the V gene TRBV29-1; D remains ambiguous. Germline V gives CDR1 SQVTM, CDR2 ANQGSEA. V gave up 4 bases and J gave up 6 bases, with 10 bases separating them. The CDR3 has 12 amino acids. CDR3 residues: CSVVGGGQPQHF. CDR3 in DNA: TGCAGCGTTGTTGGTGGAGGTCAGCCCCAGCATTTT.

The rearrangement links TRBV7-8 to TRBJ1-1; 9 bases align to TRBD1. The CDR3 consists of 16 residues. Germline values: CDR1 SGHVS, CDR2 FQNEAQ. The junction had 5 bases not matched to a gene; V was cut back by 2 bases and J by 1 base. The CDR3 bases are TGTGCCAGCAGCTTATACAGGGGGCAGTCGAACACTGAAGCTTTCTTT. It translates to CASSLYRGQSNTEAFF.

This clone was seen just once. The J gene is TRBJ1-6, the V gene TRBV7-2, with D possibly matching TRBD1 (5 bases). This CDR3 spans 14 amino acids. With 6 bases removed from V and 9 bases from J, the gap between germline ends came to 15 bases. Germline V gene data show CDR1 as SGHTA and CDR2 as FQGNSA. The DNA of the CDR3 is TGTGCCAGCAGAACCGGGACGAGGGGTTCACCCCTCCACTTT. Protein: CASRTGTRGSPLHF.

V usage is TRBV15 and J usage is TRBJ1-5, with D uncertain. The length of the CDR3 is 15 residues. Germline V gene sequence: CDR1 LNHNV, CDR2 YYDKDF (reference sequence). With 5 bases removed from V and 0 bases from J, the gap between germline ends came to 11 bases. CDR3 sequence: CATSPPGYSNQPQHF. In DNA, the CDR3 is TGTGCCACCAGCCCGCCAGGATATAGCAATCAGCCCCAGCATTTT.

This rearrangement joins TRBV11-2 to TRBJ1-1; D might be TRBD1 (5 bases). V lost 2 bases to trimming and J lost 11 bases, with 27 bases between them. Germline V gene lookup returns CDR1 SGHAT and CDR2 FQNNGV. The CDR3 spans 17 residues. The CDR3 protein is CASSLLVGRSGGLGAFF. CDR3 nucleotides: TGTGCCAGCAGCTTATTGGTGGGCAGGAGTGGGGGTTTGGGTGCTTTCTTT.

The chain has TRBV28 and TRBJ1-2; D remains unclear. The V gene lost 3 bases and the J gene lost 7 bases, with 12 bases spanning the gap. The CDR3 has 13 amino acids. Per germline, CDR1 MDHEN and CDR2 SYDVKM. The CDR3 here is CASSFRGRVGYTF. CDR3 DNA: TGTGCCAGCAGTTTCAGAGGACGGGTTGGCTACACCTTC.

This chain links TRBV5-4 with TRBJ1-1, with 10 bases aligning to TRBD1. This CDR3 spans 15 amino acids. The germline V gene has CDR1 SGHNT and CDR2 YYREEE (reference sequence). V gave up 4 bases and J gave up 2 bases; unmatched junction bases: 5. The CDR3 loop is CASSRPTGGNTEAFF. Here the CDR3 DNA reads TGTGCCAGCAGCCGACCGACAGGGGGCAACACTGAAGCTTTCTTT.

The rearrangement joins TRBV10-3 to TRBJ2-3, with 10 positions matching TRBD2. This CDR3 is 15 amino acids long. Trimming removed 10 bases from V and 7 bases from J; junction bases left unmatched: 14. The germline CDR1 and CDR2 sequences are ENHRY and SYGVKD. CDR3 sequence: CATASGSGGANTQYF. The CDR3 nucleotides are TGTGCCACCGCTTCGGGGAGCGGGGGGGCGAATACGCAGTATTTT.

This clone has a single count. V usage is TRBV2 and J usage is TRBJ2-1; TRBD2 matches at 13 bases. The CDR3 totals 18 residues. Germline V CDR1 and CDR2: SNHLY, FYNNEI. V shed 7 bases, J shed 10 bases, and the junction held 19 bases outside the gene matches. The CDR3 loop reads CASIPPPKTSGGPGEQFF. The CDR3 DNA is TGTGCCAGCATTCCTCCCCCAAAGACTAGCGGGGGGCCGGGGGAGCAGTTCTTC.

The chain recombines TRBV5-6 with TRBJ2-1; either TRBD1 or TRBD2 may supply D (5 bases each). CDR1 and CDR2 from the germline V gene are SGHDT and YYEEEE. Between the trimmed V and J ends, which lost 4 bases and 5 bases, there was a span of 16 bases. This CDR3 spans 15 amino acids. The DNA of the CDR3 is TGTGCCAGCAGCAAACGTGTTGGGACGGACAATGAGCAGTTCTTC. This sequence encodes CASSKRVGTDNEQFF.

A few counts support this clone. The chain links TRBV3-1 (or the pseudogene TRBV3-2) to TRBJ2-7; 9 bases align to TRBD1. Germline lookup yields CDR1 LGHDT and CDR2 YNNKEL (reference sequence). There are 15 residues in the CDR3. Germline trimming cut 5 bases from V and 4 bases from J; bases unmatched to any gene: 9. CDR3 amino acids: CASSSLGTGSYEQYF. The CDR3 DNA is TGTGCCAGCAGCTCTTTGGGGACAGGGTCTTACGAGCAGTACTTC.

This clone showed up just once. V is TRBV28 and J is TRBJ2-7; D is possibly TRBD1 or TRBD2 (5 bases each). The CDR3 is 13 residues long. Germline CDR1 and CDR2: MDHEN and SYDVKM. Trimming left V 2 bases short and J 6 bases short, with 11 bases between. In DNA, the CDR3 is TGTGCCAGCAGTTTAAAAGGGGCGGGCGAGCAGTACTTC. Encoded protein: CASSLKGAGEQYF.

The CDR3, as DNA: TGTGCCAGCAGCGTCCGCGGACAGGGGACCGAGTACTTC. Translated, it gives CASSVRGQGTEYF. V is TRBV7-2 and J is TRBJ2-7; 9 bases are shared with TRBD1. Germline V lookup: CDR1 SGHTA, CDR2 FQGNSA. The CDR3 covers 13 residues. After removal of 5 bases from V and 11 bases from J, the junction contained 10 bases not matched to a gene.

V usage is TRBV24-1 and J usage is TRBJ2-1, with D tentatively TRBD1 or TRBD2 (7 bases each). The V gene lost 9 bases and the J gene lost 8 bases, with 13 bases spanning the gap. Germline V gene lookup returns CDR1 KGHDR and CDR2 SFDVKD. The CDR3 length is 12 residues. The CDR3 DNA sequence: TGTGCCACCCAGGGGGGGAGGCATGAGCAGTTCTTC. It translates to CATQGGRHEQFF.

The genes are TRBV27 and TRBJ2-1; TRBD2 aligns across 9 bases. After removal of 1 base from V and 8 bases from J, the junction contained 9 bases not matched to a gene. CDR1 and CDR2 (germline): MNHEY, SMNVEV (reference sequence). The CDR3 covers 16 residues. The CDR3 DNA reads TGTGCCAGCAGTTTATTGGCGGGAGGGCCCTCCCATGAGCAGTTCTTC. It encodes CASSLLAGGPSHEQFF.